The 22 T cell receptor beta chains below all came from one sample that was sequenced in a study of blood T cell repertoires in COVID-19. The assay was immunoSEQ multiplex PCR, and TCRdb's table has in-frame clones only and misses some. The data show about 280,000 clones, about four fifths seen once. Sequencing was done on a sample of peripheral blood. The origin of the receptors is a woman in her forties or fifties who had recovered from COVID-19.

V and J are TRBV5-1 and TRBJ1-2; 9 positions match TRBD1. Germline V CDR1 and CDR2: SGHRS, YFSETQ. Trimming at V came to 4 bases and at J to 0 bases, leaving 7 bases not matched to a gene. CDR3 length equals 16 residues. CDR3 in amino acids: CASSLDGDRANYGYTF. The CDR3 DNA reads TGCGCCAGCAGCCTGGACGGGGACAGGGCTAACTATGGCTACACCTTC.

The V call is TRBV28, the J call TRBJ1-2; TRBD1 agrees at 7 bases. Losses at the gene ends were 7 bases for V and 8 bases for J; bases not matched to a gene: 10. CDR1 is MDHEN and CDR2 is SYDVKM in the germline V gene. The CDR3 runs 13 residues. The DNA of the CDR3 is TGTGCCAGCACCGACAGGGTACGTGGAGGCTACACCTTC. It codes for CASTDRVRGGYTF.

This sequence joins TRBV7-9 and TRBJ1-1; D is ambiguous. The CDR3 is made up of 14 amino acids. The ends were cut back, 0 bases at V and 0 bases at J, with 5 bases in the middle. Looked up from germline, CDR1 is SEHNR and CDR2 is FQNEAQ (reference sequence). The CDR3 sequence: CASSLAEMNTEAFF. The CDR3, as DNA: TGTGCCAGCAGCTTAGCCGAGATGAACACTGAAGCTTTCTTT.

This clone occurred many times. The V and J genes are TRBV2 and TRBJ2-5, with 8 positions matching TRBD2. CDR1 and CDR2 from the germline V gene are SNHLY and FYNNEI. This CDR3 is 17 amino acids long. Trimming cost V 6 bases and J 6 bases; bases outside gene matches: 18. The CDR3 region is CASSEPSGSLLGKTQYF. In DNA form, the CDR3 reads TGTGCCAGCAGCGAACCCAGCGGGAGTCTTTTAGGAAAGACCCAGTACTTC.

The chain is built from TRBV19 and TRBJ2-1; TRBD2 matches at 9 bases. This CDR3 is 14 amino acids long. V trimming: 7 bases; J trimming: 6 bases; junction bases outside the gene matches: 7. Germline CDR1 is LNHDA and CDR2 is SQIVND (reference sequence). The CDR3 bases are TGTGCCAGTACCTTAGCGGGAGTGGGCAATGAGCAGTTCTTC. Translation gives CASTLAGVGNEQFF.

This chain connects TRBV4-3 to TRBJ2-1; 8 bases fit TRBD2. In germline, CDR1 is LGHNA, CDR2 YSLEER. J lost 4 bases, V lost 0 bases, and 5 bases had no gene match. The CDR3 extends over 16 amino acids. CDR3 nucleotide sequence: TGCGCCAGCAGCCAAGATCCCGGGGGGGGATACAATGAGCAGTTCTTC. Protein product: CASSQDPGGGYNEQFF.

This clone showed up many times. The chain is built from TRBV5-6 and TRBJ2-1; possibly TRBD1 for D (6 bases). The CDR3 is 15 residues long. Germline lookup yields CDR1 SGHDT and CDR2 YYEEEE. Trimming cost V 5 bases and J 5 bases, with 17 bases left between them. The CDR3 DNA reads as TGTGCCAGCAGTTCTACCACAGGGATAGACAATGAGCAGTTCTTC. It codes for CASSSTTGIDNEQFF.

The V call is TRBV18, the J call TRBJ2-1; the match to TRBD1 covers 9 bases. The length of the CDR3 is 16 residues. Looked up from germline, CDR1 is KGHSH and CDR2 is LQKENI. Trimming took 3 bases from V and 6 from J; bases not matched to a gene: 9. The DNA of the CDR3 is TGTGCCAGCTCACCGAACAGGGGGCGCGTGGGCAATGAGCAGTTCTTC. Amino acid sequence: CASSPNRGRVGNEQFF. The full variable domain, completed using reference TRBV18 and TRBJ2-1, is NAGVMQNPRHLVRRRGQEARLRCSPMKGHSHVYWYRQLPEEGLKFMVYLQKENIIDESGMPKERFSAEFPKEGPSILRIQQVVRGDSAAYFCASSPNRGRVGNEQFFGPGTRLTVL.

This clone was seen a handful of times. The rearrangement uses TRBV3-1 (or the pseudogene TRBV3-2) and TRBJ2-6; 9 bases agree with TRBD2. V shed 0 bases and J 6 bases; nucleotides not matched to a gene: 12. Germline V gives CDR1 LGHDT, CDR2 YNNKEL (reference sequence). CDR3 length: 19 amino acids. The CDR3 reads CASSQDGSGGPPLANVLTF. The CDR3 bases are TGTGCCAGCAGCCAAGATGGGAGCGGGGGGCCCCCTTTGGCCAACGTCCTGACTTTC.

This clone was detected only a few times. This rearrangement joins TRBV5-1 to TRBJ2-2, with a tentative D call TRBD2 (5 bases). Germline CDR1 is SGHRS and CDR2 is YFSETQ. Trimming removed 4 bases at V and 5 bases at J, with 12 bases between. The CDR3 contains 14 residues. Here the CDR3 DNA reads TGCGCCAGCAGCATACTCGGGGAAACCGGGGAGCTGTTTTTT. Translating gives CASSILGETGELFF.

The chain joins TRBV9 to TRBJ1-1, with a tentative D call TRBD1 (6 bases). V lost 0 bases and J 4 bases, leaving 22 bases between the germline ends. Germline CDR1 and CDR2: SGDLS and YYNGEE. The CDR3 has 18 amino acids. CDR3 amino acids: CASSVGIYRANEGTEAFF. The CDR3 DNA follows: TGTGCCAGCAGCGTAGGAATCTACAGGGCGAATGAAGGCACTGAAGCTTTCTTT.

V is TRBV6-5 and J is TRBJ1-1, with a possible D match to TRBD1 (5 bases). The germline V gene has CDR1 MNHEY and CDR2 SVGAGI. The V end was cut by 5 bases, the J end by 1 base, with 11 bases between. This CDR3 region has 14 residues. CDR3 nucleotide sequence: TGTGCCAGCAGTCCTCGTGGGGCGAACACTGAAGCTTTCTTT. It yields the protein CASSPRGANTEAFF.

The V and J genes are TRBV5-1 and TRBJ2-5; the match to TRBD1 covers 7 bases. The V and J ends lost 0 bases and 2 bases, in that order; junction bases with no gene match: 4. The CDR3 is 15 amino acids. From germline, CDR1 is SGHRS and CDR2 YFSETQ. CDR3 sequence reads: CASSLAGTVQETQYF. CDR3 nucleotide sequence: TGCGCCAGCAGCTTGGCCGGGACAGTACAAGAGACCCAGTACTTC.

The rearrangement links TRBV7-9 to TRBJ1-1; 7 bases fit TRBD1. With V trimmed by 5 bases and J by 5 bases, 11 bases remained unmatched. Germline CDR1 and CDR2: SEHNR and FQNEAQ (reference sequence). The length of the CDR3 is 15 residues. The chain's CDR3 is CASSPLTGKSTEAFF. Here the CDR3 DNA reads TGTGCCAGCAGCCCTCTGACAGGGAAGTCGACTGAAGCTTTCTTT. The variable domain in full, with the rest retrieved from reference TRBV7-9 and TRBJ1-1, is DTGVSQNPRHKITKRGQNVTFRCDPISEHNRLYWYRQTLGQGPEFLTYFQNEAQLEKSRLLSDRFSAERPKGSFSTLEIQRTEQGDSAMYLCASSPLTGKSTEAFFGQGTRLTVV.

The chain carries TRBV6-5 and TRBJ2-6; possible D gene TRBD1, 5 bases. Germline lookup yields CDR1 MNHEY and CDR2 SVGAGI. The CDR3 totals 13 residues. Trimming left V 4 bases short and J 8 bases short, with 9 bases between. The CDR3 here is CASSSGQTNVLTF. CDR3 coding DNA: TGTGCCAGCAGTTCCGGACAAACCAACGTCCTGACTTTC.

The rearrangement uses TRBV7-9 and TRBJ1-4; the D gene is possibly TRBD1 (5 bases). Germline CDR1 and CDR2: SEHNR and FQNEAQ (reference sequence). V lost 0 bases to trimming and J lost 3 bases, with 17 bases between them. The CDR3 contains 18 residues. CDR3 coding DNA: TGTGCCAGCAGCTTAGCCACTGCGGCAAGGGGTCCTAATGAAAAACTGTTTTTT. Translated, it gives CASSLATAARGPNEKLFF. Full variable domain (remainder filled in from reference TRBV7-9 and TRBJ1-4): DTGVSQNPRHKITKRGQNVTFRCDPISEHNRLYWYRQTLGQGPEFLTYFQNEAQLEKSRLLSDRFSAERPKGSFSTLEIQRTEQGDSAMYLCASSLATAARGPNEKLFFGSGTQLSVL.

CDR3 region: CASSPPTSGNNEQFF. Written as DNA, the CDR3 is TGTGCCAGCTCACCACCTACTAGCGGGAACAATGAGCAGTTCTTC. The chain uses TRBV18 and TRBJ2-1; 10 nucleotides align to TRBD2. CDR3 length: 15 amino acids. The germline V gene has CDR1 KGHSH and CDR2 LQKENI. Losses at the gene ends were 0 bases for V and 5 bases for J; bases not matched to a gene: 1.

This clone was counted a few times. V and J are TRBV7-2 and TRBJ1-2, with D perhaps TRBD1 (5 bases). Trimming shortened V by 1 base and J by 6 bases, and 12 bases separated the two germline ends. Germline-derived CDR1 and CDR2 are SGHTA and FQGNSA. The CDR3 sequence is 14 residues long. CDR3 protein: CASSLDFLGDGYTF. The CDR3, as DNA: TGTGCCAGCAGCTTAGATTTTTTAGGGGATGGCTACACCTTC.

This rearrangement joins TRBV19 to TRBJ2-3; the match to TRBD2 covers 10 bases. V lost 5 bases and J lost 4; bases outside the gene matches: 3. Germline values: CDR1 LNHDA, CDR2 SQIVND (reference sequence). The CDR3 length is 14 residues. The CDR3 loop is CASSPGTSADTQYF. Here the CDR3 DNA reads TGTGCCAGTAGTCCCGGGACTAGCGCAGATACGCAGTATTTT.

The chain couples TRBV7-8 to TRBJ2-7; D gene unclear. The CDR3 loop spans 13 amino acids. V was trimmed by 2 bases and J by 2 bases, leaving 7 bases between them. Germline CDR1 and CDR2: SGHVS and FQNEAQ. CDR3 protein: CASSLSVTYEQYF. CDR3 in DNA: TGTGCCAGCAGCTTATCCGTAACCTACGAGCAGTACTTC. Variable domain in full (rest from reference TRBV7-8 and TRBJ2-7): GAGVSQSPRYKVAKRGQDVALRCDPISGHVSLFWYQQALGQGPEFLTYFQNEAQLDKSGLPSDRFFAERPEGSVSTLKIQRTQQEDSAVYLCASSLSVTYEQYFGPGTRLTVT.

The chain has TRBV24-1 and TRBJ2-6, with a tentative D call TRBD1 (5 bases). CDR1 is KGHDR and CDR2 is SFDVKD in the germline V gene. CDR3 length: 15 amino acids. Deletions cut 4 bases from V and 1 base from J, with 7 bases between. CDR3 loop: CATSEPGSGANVLTF. The CDR3 bases are TGTGCCACCAGTGAGCCAGGGTCTGGGGCCAACGTCCTGACTTTC.

The V and J genes are TRBV29-1 and TRBJ2-2; D is undetermined. The CDR3 extends over 12 amino acids. The germline CDR1 and CDR2 sequences are SQVTM and ANQGSEA. The germline V and J ends were trimmed by 6 bases and 5 bases, with 10 bases remaining between them. The CDR3 DNA reads as TGCAGCGTGAACGGGTGGACCGGGGAGCTGTTTTTT. Encoded protein: CSVNGWTGELFF.